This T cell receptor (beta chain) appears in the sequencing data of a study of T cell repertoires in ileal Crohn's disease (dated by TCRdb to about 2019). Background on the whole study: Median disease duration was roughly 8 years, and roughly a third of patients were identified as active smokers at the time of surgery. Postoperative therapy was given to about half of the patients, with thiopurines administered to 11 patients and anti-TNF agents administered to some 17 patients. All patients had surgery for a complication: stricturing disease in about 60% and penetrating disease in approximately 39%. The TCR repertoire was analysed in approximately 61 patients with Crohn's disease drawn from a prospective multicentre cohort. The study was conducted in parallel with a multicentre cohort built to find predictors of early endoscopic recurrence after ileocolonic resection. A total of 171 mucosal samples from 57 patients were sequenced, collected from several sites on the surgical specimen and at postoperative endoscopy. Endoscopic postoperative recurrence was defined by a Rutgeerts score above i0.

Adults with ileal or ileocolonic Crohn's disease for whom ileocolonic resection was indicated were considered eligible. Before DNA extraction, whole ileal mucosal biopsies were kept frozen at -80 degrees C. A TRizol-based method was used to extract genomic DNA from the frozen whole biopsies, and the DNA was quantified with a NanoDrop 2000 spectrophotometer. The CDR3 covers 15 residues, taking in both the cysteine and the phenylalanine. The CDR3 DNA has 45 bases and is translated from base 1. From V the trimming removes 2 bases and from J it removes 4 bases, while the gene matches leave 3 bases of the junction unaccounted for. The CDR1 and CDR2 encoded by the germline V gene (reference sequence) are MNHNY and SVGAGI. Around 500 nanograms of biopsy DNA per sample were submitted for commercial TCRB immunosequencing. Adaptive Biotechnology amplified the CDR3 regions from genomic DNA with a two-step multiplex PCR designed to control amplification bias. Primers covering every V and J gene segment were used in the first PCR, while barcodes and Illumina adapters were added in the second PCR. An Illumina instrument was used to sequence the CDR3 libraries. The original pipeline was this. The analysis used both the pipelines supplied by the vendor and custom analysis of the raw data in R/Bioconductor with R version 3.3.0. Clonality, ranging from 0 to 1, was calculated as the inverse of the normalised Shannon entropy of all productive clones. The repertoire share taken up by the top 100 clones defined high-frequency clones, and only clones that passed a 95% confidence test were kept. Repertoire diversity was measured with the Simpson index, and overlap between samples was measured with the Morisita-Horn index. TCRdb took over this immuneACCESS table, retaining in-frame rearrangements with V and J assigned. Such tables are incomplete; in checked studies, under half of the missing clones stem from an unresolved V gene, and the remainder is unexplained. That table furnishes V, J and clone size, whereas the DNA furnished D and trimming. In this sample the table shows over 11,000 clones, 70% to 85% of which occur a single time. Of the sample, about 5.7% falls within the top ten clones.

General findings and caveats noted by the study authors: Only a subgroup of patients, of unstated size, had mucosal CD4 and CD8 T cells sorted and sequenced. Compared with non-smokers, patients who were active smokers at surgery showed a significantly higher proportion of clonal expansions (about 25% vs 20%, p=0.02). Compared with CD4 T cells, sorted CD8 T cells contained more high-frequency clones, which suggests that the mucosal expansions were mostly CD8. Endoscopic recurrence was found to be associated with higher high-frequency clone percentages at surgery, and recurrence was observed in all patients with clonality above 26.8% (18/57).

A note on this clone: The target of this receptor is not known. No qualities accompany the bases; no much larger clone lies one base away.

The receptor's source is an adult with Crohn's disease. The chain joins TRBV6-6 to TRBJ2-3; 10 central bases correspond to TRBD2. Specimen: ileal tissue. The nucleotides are TGTGCCAGCAGTTACGTAGCGGGAGGAGCAGATACGCAGTATTTT. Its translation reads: CASSYVAGGADTQYF.